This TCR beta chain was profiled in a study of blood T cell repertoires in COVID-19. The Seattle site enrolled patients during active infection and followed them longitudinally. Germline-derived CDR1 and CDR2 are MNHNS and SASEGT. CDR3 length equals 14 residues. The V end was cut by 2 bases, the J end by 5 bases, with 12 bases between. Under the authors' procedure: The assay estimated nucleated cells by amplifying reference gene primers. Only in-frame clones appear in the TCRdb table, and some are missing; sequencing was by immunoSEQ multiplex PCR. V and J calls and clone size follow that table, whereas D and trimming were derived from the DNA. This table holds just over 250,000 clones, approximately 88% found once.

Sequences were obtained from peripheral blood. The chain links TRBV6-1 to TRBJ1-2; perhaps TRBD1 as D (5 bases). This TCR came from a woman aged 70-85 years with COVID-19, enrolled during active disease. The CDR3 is CASSERGGPYGYTF. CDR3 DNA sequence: TGTGCCAGCAGTGAACGCGGGGGACCTTATGGCTACACCTTC.